Each of the 27 T cell receptor beta chains below was sequenced from the same sample in a study of tissue T cells after allogeneic stem cell transplantation. The table came from immunoSEQ multiplex PCR; TCRdb's copy has only in-frame clones and leaves some out. The profile shows about 10,000 clones, 65% of them singletons. Sequencing used tissue from the stomach, obtained at autopsy. These receptor sequences come from a male donor at least 60 years old with lung cancer.

This clone has more than one count but fewer than ten. The chain has TRBV29-1 and TRBJ2-7; 7 bases map to TRBD2. CDR3 length equals 13 residues. V lost 7 bases to trimming and J lost 3 bases; unmatched junction nucleotides: 9. Germline V gives CDR1 SQVTM, CDR2 ANQGSEA. CDR3 in amino acids: CSGHTSAIYEQYF. The CDR3 region has the DNA TGCAGCGGACACACTAGCGCTATCTACGAGCAGTACTTC.

The chain couples TRBV27 to TRBJ2-5; the D call may be TRBD1 or TRBD2 (7 bases each). The germline V and J ends were trimmed by 3 bases and 5 bases, with 10 bases remaining between them. The germline CDR1 and CDR2 sequences are MNHEY and SMNVEV (reference sequence). The CDR3 is 13 residues long. The CDR3 sequence is CASSFQGGETQYF. DNA of the CDR3: TGTGCCAGCAGTTTCCAGGGGGGGGAGACCCAGTACTTC.

Relative to its sample, this clone is medium-sized. CDR3 sequence (DNA): TGTGCCAGCAGCTTAGGGACAGAAAACACCTTC. Its translation: CASSLGTENTF. V is TRBV7-9 and J is TRBJ1-2; D is perhaps TRBD1 (6 bases). V was pared by 1 base and J by 12 bases, with 9 bases between. CDR1 and CDR2 (germline): SEHNR, FQNEAQ (reference sequence). The CDR3 has 11 residues. Together with reference TRBV7-9 and TRBJ1-2, the CDR3 gives the full variable domain: DTGVSQNPRHKITKRGQNVTFRCDPISEHNRLYWYRQTLGQGPEFLTYFQNEAQLEKSRLLSDRFSAERPKGSFSTLEIQRTEQGDSAMYLCASSLGTENTFGSGTRLTVV.

This clone was recorded a few times. V is TRBV2 and J is TRBJ1-2, with TRBD1 matching over 8 bases. Looked up from germline, CDR1 is SNHLY and CDR2 is FYNNEI. The CDR3 has 15 amino acids. V lost 6 bases, J lost 0 bases, and 6 bases stayed unmatched. CDR3 in amino acids: CASRRDRISNYGYTF. The CDR3 coding sequence is TGTGCCAGCAGAAGGGACAGGATCTCTAACTATGGCTACACCTTC.

This clone was detected a few times. The chain has TRBV2 and TRBJ2-7; 7 positions match TRBD1. V dropped 11 bases and J dropped 7; count of bases not matched to a gene: 14. The CDR3 is 13 residues long. Germline assignment: CDR1 SNHLY and CDR2 FYNNEI. The CDR3 coding sequence is TGTGCCTCCTATGGTGAGGGGGCGAGAGAGCAGTACTTC. Residues: CASYGEGAREQYF.

This clone has only one observation. In DNA form, the CDR3 reads TGTGCCAGCAGTTACAAACGGGACAGGCTCAAAAACATTCAGTACTTC. Its translation is CASSYKRDRLKNIQYF. The chain couples TRBV6-5 to TRBJ2-4; TRBD1 matches 8 bases. There are 16 residues in the CDR3. J lost 3 bases, V lost 2 bases, and 6 bases had no gene match. The germline V gene encodes CDR1 MNHEY and CDR2 SVGAGI.

The chain joins TRBV5-4 to TRBJ1-2; D is uncertain. V was cut by 0 bases and J by 5 bases, with 11 bases left in between. This CDR3 spans 14 amino acids. The germline V gene encodes CDR1 SGHNT and CDR2 YYREEE (reference sequence). In DNA, the CDR3 is TGTGCCAGCAGCTTGGACCGGAGGCGATATGGCTACACCTTC. It specifies CASSLDRRRYGYTF.

The rearrangement joins TRBV3-1 (or the pseudogene TRBV3-2) to TRBJ2-7; TRBD2 matches at 11 bases. The V and J ends lost 9 bases and 0 bases, in that order; junction bases with no gene match: 4. From germline, CDR1 is LGHDT and CDR2 YNNKEL (reference sequence). The CDR3 totals 14 residues. CDR3 sequence reads: CASASGGTSYEQYF. The CDR3 DNA reads as TGTGCCAGTGCTAGCGGGGGGACCTCCTACGAGCAGTACTTC.

The chain uses TRBV18 and TRBJ2-7; D tentatively fits TRBD1 or TRBD2 (5 bases each). Germline-derived CDR1 and CDR2 are KGHSH and LQKENI. V was shortened by 0 bases and J by 6 bases, with 15 bases between the two germline ends. This CDR3 comprises 15 residues. CDR3: CASSPPSGRTPEQYF. CDR3 sequence (DNA): TGTGCCAGCTCACCACCCTCGGGACGGACCCCCGAGCAGTACTTC.

This chain joins TRBV5-1 and TRBJ1-1; maybe TRBD1 (6 bases). Trimming shortened V by 7 bases and J by 3 bases, and 16 bases separated the two germline ends. Per the germline V gene, CDR1 is SGHRS and CDR2 is YFSETQ. The CDR3 is 14 residues long. CDR3 residues: CASSPRGGDTEAFF. The CDR3 DNA is TGCGCCAGCTCCCCAAGAGGGGGGGACACTGAAGCTTTCTTT.

The chain joins TRBV4-3 to TRBJ1-1; D is perhaps TRBD1 (6 bases). V gave up 0 bases and J gave up 5 bases, with 13 bases separating them. This CDR3 contains 15 residues. From germline, CDR1 is LGHNA and CDR2 YSLEER. The CDR3 loop is CASSQENRAGTEAFF. The CDR3 bases are TGCGCCAGCAGCCAAGAAAACAGGGCCGGGACTGAAGCTTTCTTT.

This sequence joins TRBV11-3 and TRBJ2-2; a weak D match, TRBD2 (5 bases). Germline values: CDR1 SGHNT, CDR2 YENEEA. This CDR3 comprises 15 residues. Trimming pared 4 bases from V and 1 base from J, leaving 10 bases between. CDR3 amino acids: CASSSDGLNTGELFF. The CDR3 coding sequence is TGTGCCAGCAGCTCCGACGGACTGAACACCGGGGAGCTGTTTTTT.

The genes are TRBV28 and TRBJ2-1, with no clear D. The ends were cut back, 8 bases at V and 2 bases at J, with 16 bases in the middle. CDR1 is MDHEN, CDR2 SYDVKM, per germline. This CDR3 is 15 amino acids long. The CDR3 here is CASPPRLGTYNEQFF. CDR3 DNA: TGTGCCAGCCCGCCGCGTCTAGGAACCTACAATGAGCAGTTCTTC.

This chain joins TRBV7-9 and TRBJ1-1, with D perhaps TRBD1 (5 bases). Trimming removed 10 bases at V and 8 bases at J, with 14 bases between. The germline gives CDR1 SEHNR, CDR2 FQNEAQ (reference sequence). The CDR3 runs 11 residues. CDR3 protein: CATKTAREAFF. Here the CDR3 DNA reads TGTGCCACCAAGACAGCTCGCGAAGCTTTCTTT. The variable domain in full, with the rest retrieved from reference TRBV7-9 and TRBJ1-1, is DTGVSQNPRHKITKRGQNVTFRCDPISEHNRLYWYRQTLGQGPEFLTYFQNEAQLEKSRLLSDRFSAERPKGSFSTLEIQRTEQGDSAMYLCATKTAREAFFGQGTRLTVV.

This rearrangement joins TRBV20-1 to TRBJ2-7; D gene ambiguous. This CDR3 contains 10 residues. The V end lost 3 bases, the J end lost 6 bases, and 6 bases lay between the germline ends. Germline V gene data show CDR1 as DFQATT and CDR2 as SNEGSKA (reference sequence). CDR3 amino acids: CSASNREQYF. The CDR3 nucleotides are TGCAGTGCTAGCAACCGCGAGCAGTACTTC.

The genes are TRBV7-2 and TRBJ2-7; unclear D gene. V shed 1 base and J shed 4 bases, with 14 bases lying between them. The CDR3 loop spans 15 amino acids. Germline CDR1 and CDR2: SGHTA and FQGNSA. CDR3 region: CASSLGQIESYEQYF. The CDR3 coding sequence is TGTGCCAGCAGCTTAGGGCAGATTGAGTCATACGAGCAGTACTTC.

This chain links TRBV7-2 with TRBJ2-7; TRBD2 agrees at 11 bases. The CDR3 has 16 residues. Germline trimming cut 5 bases from V and 2 bases from J; bases unmatched to any gene: 8. The germline V gene has CDR1 SGHTA and CDR2 FQGNSA. As DNA, the CDR3 is TGTGCCAGCAGCACAACTAGCGGGGGCCCTACCTACGAGCAGTACTTC. Amino acids: CASSTTSGGPTYEQYF.

This chain uses TRBV6-5 with TRBJ1-3, with D unclear. This CDR3 is 15 amino acids long. V lost 2 bases, J lost 0 bases, and 8 bases lay in between. Germline assignment: CDR1 MNHEY and CDR2 SVGAGI. CDR3 loop: CASSYPGSSGNTIYF. In DNA, the CDR3 is TGTGCCAGCAGTTACCCTGGGTCCTCTGGAAACACCATATATTTT.

This clone has only one observation. The chain is built from TRBV14 and TRBJ2-7, with 7 bases matching TRBD2. V shed 4 bases and J 3 bases; nucleotides not matched to a gene: 0. The length of the CDR3 is 12 residues. The V gene's germline CDR1 is SGHDN and CDR2 FVKESK. CDR3 DNA: TGTGCCAGCAGCCCGGGGGGCTACGAGCAGTACTTC. Encoded protein: CASSPGGYEQYF.

V gene TRBV21-1 combines with J gene TRBJ2-7; the table's D call, TRBD1, has no DNA check behind it. TRBV21-1 is flagged as a pseudogene. The CDR3 covers 18 residues. The CDR3 region is CASSKLWDRERSSYEQYF. For the CDR3, the DNA is TGTGCCAGCAGCAAACTTTGGGACAGGGAACGCAGCTCCTACGAGCAGTACTTC.

This clone appeared a few times. The chain joins TRBV6-5 to TRBJ1-4; D might be TRBD1 (5 bases). V shed 5 bases and J shed 12 bases, with 16 bases lying between them. From germline, CDR1 is MNHEY and CDR2 SVGAGI. This CDR3 has 13 amino acids. CDR3 sequence reads: CASSPLGGSELFF. As DNA, the CDR3 is TGTGCCAGCAGTCCCCTCGGGGGTTCCGAACTGTTTTTT.

The rearrangement joins TRBV21-1 to TRBJ2-1; TRBD1 is the table's D call, not checked against the DNA. TRBV21-1 is shown as a pseudogene. The length of the CDR3 is 17 residues. CDR3 sequence: CASSKGQGTLNNNEQFF. As DNA, the CDR3 is TGTGCCAGCAGCAAGGGACAGGGGACCCTTAATAACAATGAGCAGTTCTTC.

V usage is TRBV6-5 and J usage is TRBJ1-2; D not resolved. Trimming removed 6 bases at V and 4 bases at J, with 6 bases between. This CDR3 has 11 amino acids. CDR1 and CDR2 (germline): MNHEY, SVGAGI. The CDR3 DNA sequence: TGTGCCAGCAGGGCCTCCTATGGCTACACCTTC. This encodes CASRASYGYTF.

This clone appeared once. The rearrangement uses TRBV7-9 and TRBJ2-1; 9 bases fit TRBD2. V trimming: 4 bases; J trimming: 9 bases; junction bases outside the gene matches: 7. The CDR3 sequence is 14 residues long. The germline V gene encodes CDR1 SEHNR and CDR2 FQNEAQ (reference sequence). The CDR3 bases are TGTGCCAGCAGCTCGAGCGGGAGGAGTAGTGAGCAGTTCTTC. This sequence encodes CASSSSGRSSEQFF.

The chain joins TRBV19 to TRBJ2-5; the D is unclear. Germline values: CDR1 LNHDA, CDR2 SQIVND (reference sequence). The CDR3 has 18 amino acids. Trimming took off 1 base at V and 7 bases at J, with 25 bases between the two ends. CDR3 amino acids: CASSIVYTGPGRSRTQYF. The CDR3 DNA reads as TGTGCCAGTAGTATAGTATATACCGGGCCAGGAAGATCAAGGACCCAGTACTTC.

The chain joins TRBV30 to TRBJ2-7, with D possibly matching TRBD1 (6 bases). The CDR3 is 14 residues long. Germline lookup yields CDR1 GTSNPN and CDR2 SVGIG (reference sequence). V was trimmed by 0 bases and J by 3 bases, leaving 12 bases between them. The CDR3 loop reads CAWSVAGVIYEQYF. The CDR3 region has the DNA TGTGCCTGGAGTGTGGCAGGGGTTATCTACGAGCAGTACTTC.

The chain links TRBV10-3 to TRBJ1-2, with 9 positions matching TRBD1. Germline lookup yields CDR1 ENHRY and CDR2 SYGVKD. V trimming: 8 bases; J trimming: 6 bases; junction bases outside the gene matches: 7. This CDR3 has 13 amino acids. CDR3 sequence: CAIHPGQGDGYTF. The DNA of the CDR3 is TGTGCCATCCACCCGGGACAGGGAGATGGCTACACCTTC.